One sample yielded the 3 T cell receptor beta chains listed below, sequenced in a study of Ad26.COV2.S vaccination and SARS-CoV-2 variants. This table comes from immunoSEQ multiplex PCR, and its TCRdb copy is limited to in-frame clones, with some not included. The sample contains fewer than 400,000 clones, more than 85% of which appear only once. Treatment noted: 15 to 20 received Ad26.COV2.S at low or high dose, single or two shots; several received placebo; per-sample allocation not given. Sampling was done on day 63 after the first vaccine or placebo injection. This sample comprised peripheral blood, obtained in a trial of Ad26.COV2.S vaccine versus placebo. The receptors originated from a person between 18 and 65 years old who received the Ad26.COV2.S COVID-19 vaccine or a placebo.

The chain combines TRBV5-8 with TRBJ1-1; no firm D call. This CDR3 region has 14 residues. Germline lookup yields CDR1 SGHTS and CDR2 YDEGEE. Trimming cost V 4 bases and J 10 bases, with 20 bases left between them. CDR3 in amino acids: CASSHPPGGKGAFF. CDR3 coding DNA: TGTGCCAGCAGCCATCCCCCCGGTGGTAAAGGAGCTTTCTTT.

The genes are TRBV4-1 and TRBJ2-2, with TRBD2 identical over 9 bases. V was clipped by 4 bases and J by 0 bases; unmatched bases: 21. This CDR3 is built from 22 residues. The germline gives CDR1 MGHRA, CDR2 YSYEKL. Here the CDR3 DNA reads TGCGCCAGCAGCCCCCGTTTAATAGCGGGAGCGCCTACTAACGCGAACACCGGGGAGCTGTTTTTT. Protein sequence: CASSPRLIAGAPTNANTGELFF.

The rearrangement uses TRBV5-6 and TRBJ1-1; D unresolved. Germline CDR1 is SGHDT and CDR2 is YYEEEE. This CDR3 is built from 14 residues. The V gene lost 5 bases and the J gene lost 1 base, with 12 bases spanning the gap. CDR3: CASRPTYKNTEAFF. The CDR3 region has the DNA TGTGCCAGCAGACCAACCTACAAGAACACTGAAGCTTTCTTT.